This T cell receptor (beta chain) was captured by sequencing in a study of cytomegalovirus exposure and HLA in healthy donors. Overall study: It was reported in a later analysis that the same platform had been used for the 120 validation repertoires as for the roughly 670 first-cohort repertoires. Study-wide points: Whilst most TCR sequences proved rare, a subset of public TCRs occurred across many donors. Reported performance of the classifier showed diagnosis of cytomegalovirus status with high specificity and sensitivity.

A note on this clone: Its target is not known.

Method: immunoSEQ multiplex PCR; TCRdb's copy keeps in-frame clones and lacks some. Counted here are about 150,000 clones, 86% occurring once; the ten biggest clones make up about 2.2%. The CDR3 extends over 15 amino acids. Looked up from germline, CDR1 is SGHKS and CDR2 is YYEKEE (reference sequence). Trimming cost V 0 bases and J 4 bases, with 14 bases left between them. Material: PBMCs. This rearrangement joins TRBV5-5 to TRBJ2-7; D possibly corresponds to TRBD2 (5 bases). This clonotype was sampled from a human donor in good health. For the CDR3, the DNA is TGTGCCAGCAGCTTGGGACTACCCGGCGGGTACGAGCAGTACTTC. Encoded protein: CASSLGLPGGYEQYF.